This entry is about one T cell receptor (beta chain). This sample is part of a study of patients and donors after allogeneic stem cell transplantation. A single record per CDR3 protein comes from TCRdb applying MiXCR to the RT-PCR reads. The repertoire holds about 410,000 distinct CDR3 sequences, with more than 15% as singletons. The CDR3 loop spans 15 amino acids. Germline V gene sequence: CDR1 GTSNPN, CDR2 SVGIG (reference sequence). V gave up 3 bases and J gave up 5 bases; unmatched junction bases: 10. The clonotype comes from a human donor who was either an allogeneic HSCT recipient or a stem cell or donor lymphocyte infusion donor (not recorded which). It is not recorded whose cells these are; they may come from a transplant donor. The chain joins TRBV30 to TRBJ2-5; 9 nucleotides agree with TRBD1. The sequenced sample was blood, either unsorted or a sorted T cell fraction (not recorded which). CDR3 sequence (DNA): TGTGCCTGGAGCCTCTTAGGGACAGGGCTGGAGACCCAGTACTTC. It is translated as CAWSLLGTGLETQYF. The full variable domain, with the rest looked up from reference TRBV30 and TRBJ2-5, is SQTIHQWPATLVQPVGSPLSLECTVEGTSNPNLYWYRQAAGRGLQLLFYSVGIGQISSEVPQNLSASRPQDRQFILSSKKLLLSDSGFYLCAWSLLGTGLETQYFGPGTRLLVL.